The clone carrying this TCR beta chain has at least ten counts. Its antigen is unidentified. The sample originates from a study of human T cells and chemical hapten exposure. Study-wide background: Slight volume differences across pooled libraries mainly accounted for varying per-sample TCR yields.

The time point is: patch test 1, 2 weeks after DPC sensitization. Treatment noted: therapeutic diphenylcyclopropenone sensitization with weekly scalp DPC. Someone pulled total RNA out of unfractionated whole blood. Per the original methods: Per-sample TCR counts ranged from about 23,224 to 750,000, median 95,638. Using its own MiXCR run on the RACE reads, TCRdb lists one record per CDR3 protein. TCRdb's processing, not the authors', yielded these V and J calls. The data hold 80,000 or so distinct CDR3 sequences, with over 8.5% observed a single time. Germline CDR1 LNHNV, CDR2 YYDKDF (reference sequence). V lost 3 bases to trimming and J lost 8 bases, with 11 bases between them. The CDR3 contains 14 residues. Study conclusions and caveats: With DPC sensitization, TCRs exceeding 1 in 1000 frequency showed no change.

This TCR was sampled from a woman in her 50s with alopecia areata. Some clones in this sample may be carry-over from other donors' samples. The sequences come from whole blood, collected in connection with sensitization to the hapten diphenylcyclopropenone (DPC). This chain uses TRBV15 with TRBJ1-6; unclear D gene. This CDR3 is CATSSSRLDSPLHF. The CDR3 nucleotides are TGTGCCACCAGCAGTAGTCGACTGGATTCACCCCTCCACTTT.